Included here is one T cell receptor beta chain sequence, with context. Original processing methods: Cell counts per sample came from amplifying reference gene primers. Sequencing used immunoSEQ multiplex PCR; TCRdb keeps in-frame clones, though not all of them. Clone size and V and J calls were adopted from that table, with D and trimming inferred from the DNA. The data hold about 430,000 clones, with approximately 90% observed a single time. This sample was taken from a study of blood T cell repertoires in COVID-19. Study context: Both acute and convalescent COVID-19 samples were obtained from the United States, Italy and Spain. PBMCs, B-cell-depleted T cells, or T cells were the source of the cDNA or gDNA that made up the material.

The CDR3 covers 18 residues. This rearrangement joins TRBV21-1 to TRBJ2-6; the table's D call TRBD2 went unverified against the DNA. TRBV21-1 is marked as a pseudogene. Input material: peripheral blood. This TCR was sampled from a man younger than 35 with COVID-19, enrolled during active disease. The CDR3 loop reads CASSKGRGPFKGANVLTF. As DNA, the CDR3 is TGTGCCAGCAGCAAAGGGAGGGGCCCTTTTAAGGGGGCCAACGTCCTGACTTTC.